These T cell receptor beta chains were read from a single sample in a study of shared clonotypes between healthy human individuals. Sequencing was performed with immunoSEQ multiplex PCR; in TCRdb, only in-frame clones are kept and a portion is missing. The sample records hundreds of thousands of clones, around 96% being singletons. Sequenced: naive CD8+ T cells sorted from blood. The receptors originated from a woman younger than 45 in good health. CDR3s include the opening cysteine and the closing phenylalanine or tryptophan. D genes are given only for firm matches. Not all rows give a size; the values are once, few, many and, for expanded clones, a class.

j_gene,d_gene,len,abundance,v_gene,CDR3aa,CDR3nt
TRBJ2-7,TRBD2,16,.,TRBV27,CASSPSTGTRIYEQYF,TGTGCCAGCAGTCCAAGTACCGGGACTAGAATCTACGAGCAGTACTTC
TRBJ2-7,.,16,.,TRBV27,CASSPSIGGRTYEQYF,TGTGCCAGCAGCCCTTCAATCGGCGGTCGTACCTACGAGCAGTACTTC
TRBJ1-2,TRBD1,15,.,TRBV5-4,CASGPLQGLVDGYTF,TGTGCCAGCGGCCCGTTACAGGGGTTGGTCGATGGCTACACCTTC
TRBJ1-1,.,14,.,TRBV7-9,CASRPSAPYTEAFF,TGTGCCAGCAGACCCAGCGCCCCGTACACTGAAGCTTTCTTT
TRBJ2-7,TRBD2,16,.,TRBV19,CASSIVWTSGSYEQYF,TGTGCCAGTAGTATTGTTTGGACTAGCGGGAGTTACGAGCAGTACTTC
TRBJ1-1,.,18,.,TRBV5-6,CASSSMSAIGGMNTEAFF,TGTGCCAGCAGCTCGATGTCGGCAATTGGGGGGATGAACACTGAAGCTTTCTTT
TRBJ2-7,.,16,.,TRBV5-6,CASSLSSWTASYEQYF,TGTGCCAGCAGCTTGTCATCCTGGACAGCCTCCTACGAGCAGTACTTC
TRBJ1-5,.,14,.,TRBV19,CASSTWDTYQPQHF,TGTGCCAGTAGTACATGGGACACCTATCAGCCCCAGCATTTT
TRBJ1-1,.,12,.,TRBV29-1,CSVETQNTEAFF,TGCAGCGTGGAAACCCAGAACACTGAAGCTTTCTTT
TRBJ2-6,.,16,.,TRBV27,CASSFLLARGANVLTF,TGTGCCAGCAGTTTTTTGCTAGCTCGCGGGGCCAACGTCCTGACTTTC
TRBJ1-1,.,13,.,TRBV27,CASSYGSNTEAFF,TGTGCCAGCAGTTACGGGTCTAACACTGAAGCTTTCTTT
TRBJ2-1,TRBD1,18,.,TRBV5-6,CASSLLTTDRVLSNEQFF,TGTGCCAGCAGCTTGTTAACGACTGACAGGGTTCTAAGCAATGAGCAGTTCTTC
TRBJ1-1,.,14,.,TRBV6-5,CASSYRVTNTEAFF,TGTGCCAGCAGTTATCGGGTTACAAACACTGAAGCTTTCTTT
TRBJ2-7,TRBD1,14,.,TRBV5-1,CASSGTGGSYEQYF,TGCGCCAGCTCCGGGACAGGGGGTTCCTACGAGCAGTACTTC
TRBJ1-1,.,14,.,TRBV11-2,CASSPGTLNTEAFF,TGTGCCAGCAGTCCCGGGACGCTGAACACTGAAGCTTTCTTT
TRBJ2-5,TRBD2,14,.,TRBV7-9,CASFSWRGLETQYF,TGTGCCAGCTTCTCATGGCGGGGGTTGGAGACCCAGTACTTC
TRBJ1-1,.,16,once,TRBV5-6,CASSSITGNMNTEAFF,TGTGCCAGCAGCTCGATAACAGGGAACATGAACACTGAAGCTTTCTTT
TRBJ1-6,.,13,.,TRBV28,CASSRGLSSPLHF,TGTGCCAGCAGTCGGGGACTCAGTTCACCCCTCCACTTT
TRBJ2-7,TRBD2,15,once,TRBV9,CASSVAGTSGYEQYF,TGTGCCAGCAGCGTAGCAGGGACTAGCGGATACGAGCAGTACTTC
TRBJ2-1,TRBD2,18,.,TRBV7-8,CASSAPTSREGLNNEQFF,TGTGCCAGCAGCGCCCCGACCTCGCGGGAGGGCTTAAACAATGAGCAGTTCTTC
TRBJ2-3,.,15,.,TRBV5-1,CASSDYRDSNPTQYF,TGCGCCAGCAGCGACTACCGGGACTCAAATCCTACGCAGTATTTT
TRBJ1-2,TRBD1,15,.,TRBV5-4,CASSFGQGAGYGYTF,TGTGCCAGCAGCTTCGGACAGGGGGCGGGGTATGGCTACACCTTC
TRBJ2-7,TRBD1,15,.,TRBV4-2,CASSLQQGARDEQYF,TGTGCCAGCAGCCTACAACAGGGGGCTCGGGACGAGCAGTACTTC
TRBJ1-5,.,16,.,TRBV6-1,CASSEASGIVNQPQHF,TGTGCCAGCAGTGAAGCGTCGGGCATCGTCAATCAGCCCCAGCATTTT
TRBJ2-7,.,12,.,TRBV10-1,CASSDGGNEQYF,TGCGCCAGCAGTGATGGGGGCAACGAGCAGTACTTC
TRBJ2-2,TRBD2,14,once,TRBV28,CASWEGLNTGELFF,TGTGCCAGCTGGGAGGGGTTAAACACCGGGGAGCTGTTTTTT
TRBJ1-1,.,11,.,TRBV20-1,CSVIGGPEAFF,TGCAGTGTCATTGGGGGACCCGAAGCTTTCTTT
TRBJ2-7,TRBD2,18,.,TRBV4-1,CASSYRSGTSGISYEQYF,TGCGCCAGCAGCTACCGAAGCGGGACTAGCGGGATCTCCTACGAGCAGTACTTC
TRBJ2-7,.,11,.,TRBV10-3,CAIRRDGEQYF,TGTGCCATCCGGCGGGACGGCGAGCAGTACTTC
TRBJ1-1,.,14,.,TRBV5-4,CASSLLGVGTEAFF,TGTGCCAGCAGCTTGCTAGGGGTGGGAACTGAAGCTTTCTTT
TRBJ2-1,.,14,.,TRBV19,CASSRIYSYNEQFF,TGTGCCAGTAGTAGGATCTACTCCTACAATGAGCAGTTCTTC
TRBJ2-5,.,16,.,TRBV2,CASSELFSDDPETQYF,TGTGCCAGCAGCGAGCTTTTTTCGGACGATCCGGAGACCCAGTACTTC
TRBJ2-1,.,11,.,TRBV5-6,CASETNNEQFF,TGTGCCAGCGAAACCAACAATGAGCAGTTCTTC
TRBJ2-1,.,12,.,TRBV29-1,CSVDKGYNEQFF,TGCAGCGTTGATAAGGGTTACAATGAGCAGTTCTTC
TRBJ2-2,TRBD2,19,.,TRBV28,CASSDASSGRRANTGELFF,TGTGCCAGCAGTGACGCGAGTAGCGGGAGAAGGGCGAACACCGGGGAGCTGTTTTTT
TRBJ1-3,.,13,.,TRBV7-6,CASSFTGRNTIYF,TGTGCCAGCAGCTTCACAGGGAGAAACACCATATATTTT
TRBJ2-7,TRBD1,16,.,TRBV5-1,CASSGEPGTGIYEQYF,TGCGCCAGCTCTGGGGAACCCGGGACAGGGATCTACGAGCAGTACTTC
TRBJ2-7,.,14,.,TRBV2,CASSGVGRGDEQYF,TGTGCCAGCAGTGGGGTGGGTCGCGGGGACGAGCAGTACTTC
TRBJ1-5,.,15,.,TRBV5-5,CASSLLGNSNQPQHF,TGTGCCAGCAGCTTGTTGGGGAATAGCAATCAGCCCCAGCATTTT